This TCR beta chain emerged from a study of radiotherapy plus CTLA-4 blockade in lung cancer. About the study: Objective response rate was around 20%; disease control rate, around 30%.

This table comes from immunoSEQ multiplex PCR, and its TCRdb copy is limited to in-frame clones, with some not included. The top ten clones hold approximately 11% of a sample with some 37,000 clones, over 55% of them seen once. V was shortened by 7 bases and J by 7 bases, with 11 bases between the two germline ends. From germline, CDR1 is MNHNS and CDR2 SASEGT. This CDR3 spans 11 amino acids. The table lists this clone with a few counts. Its antigen is unidentified. Notes on the study in general: Some TCR clones had been derived from tumors. These clones expanded in peripheral blood after radiotherapy plus ipilimumab.

Sequenced here: peripheral blood, sampled from a patient treated with radiotherapy plus ipilimumab. The chain recombines TRBV6-1 with TRBJ2-7, with D perhaps TRBD1 (5 bases). This receptor was taken from a human donor with non-small cell lung cancer who had stable disease on radiotherapy plus ipilimumab. This CDR3 reads CASTQGREQYF. The DNA of the CDR3 is TGTGCCAGCACCCAGGGTAGGGAGCAGTACTTC.